This T cell receptor beta chain was captured in a study of cytomegalovirus exposure and HLA in healthy donors. A note on this clone: Its antigen remains unidentified.

This PCR relied on a set of 60 Vbeta primers and 13 Jbeta primers. The method was immunoSEQ multiplex PCR; TCRdb's version includes in-frame clones alone and lacks a portion of them. The top ten clones hold roughly 1.3% of a sample with some 180,000 clones, about 9% of them seen once. Germline V gene sequence: CDR1 SEHNR, CDR2 FQNEAQ (reference sequence). Between the trimmed V and J ends, which lost 5 bases and 6 bases, there was a span of 8 bases. CDR3 length: 12 amino acids. Study-wide points: Investigators reported some 150 TCR beta chains as tied to cytomegalovirus. As immune exposure information, only CMV serostatus was available.

The genes are TRBV7-9 and TRBJ1-5; D is perhaps TRBD1 (5 bases). The sequence came from a woman in her twenties or thirties in good health and CMV-seropositive. The material sequenced was PBMCs. Here the CDR3 reads CASSPGFQPQHF. The CDR3 DNA reads TGTGCCAGCAGCCCAGGGTTTCAGCCCCAGCATTTT.